Given below is one T cell receptor beta chain in context. As yet, its antigen is unknown. In the PCR, 60 Vbeta and 13 Jbeta primers were used. TCRdb's copy holds only in-frame clones and misses some; the assay was immunoSEQ multiplex PCR. The sample holds 74,000 or so clones, roughly 80% seen once. The CDR3 totals 15 residues. Germline lookup yields CDR1 MDHEN and CDR2 SYDVKM. Trimming cost V 4 bases and J 3 bases, with 13 bases left between them. These data originate in a study of cytomegalovirus exposure and HLA in healthy donors. Overall study results and limits: Within the data, a cluster of highly shared sequence variants was likely a sequencing artifact. The classifier reportedly diagnosed cytomegalovirus status with high sensitivity and specificity.

The chain has TRBV28 and TRBJ1-5; D gene ambiguous. The receptor's source is a woman aged 40 to 49 in good health and CMV-seropositive. Sample: PBMCs. The chain's CDR3 is CASSSSGLFNQPQHF. Written as DNA, the CDR3 is TGTGCCAGCAGTTCTTCCGGACTGTTCAATCAGCCCCAGCATTTT.